Listed below are T cell receptor beta chains from one sample, sequenced in a study of CD8+ T cells in alopecia areata. Produced via immunoSEQ multiplex PCR; TCRdb's table is partial and in-frame only. Of roughly 200,000 clones in the sample, just over 55% were seen once. The sequenced sample was CD8+ T cells sorted from blood. Every receptor here comes from a human donor in good health. The CDR3 runs from the conserved cysteine through the conserved F or W. Fields, in order: CDR3 length, D gene, clone size, V gene, J gene, CDR3 protein, CDR3 DNA. A D gene is named only where the DNA matches it firmly. Expanded clones are given a class, and other clones once, few, many or no size at all.

cdr3_length: 14
d_call: NA
clone_size: few
v_call: TRBV7-9
j_call: TRBJ2-3
cdr3_aa: CASSAWDSADTQYF
cdr3_nt: TGTGCCAGCAGCGCATGGGACTCCGCAGATACGCAGTATTTT

cdr3_length: 15
d_call: NA
clone_size: NA
v_call: TRBV27
j_call: TRBJ2-2
cdr3_aa: CASSLNAGYTGELFF
cdr3_nt: TGTGCCAGCAGTTTAAACGCAGGGTACACCGGGGAGCTGTTTTTT

cdr3_length: 13
d_call: NA
clone_size: once
v_call: TRBV9
j_call: TRBJ1-5
cdr3_aa: CASSVALGQPQHF
cdr3_nt: TGTGCCAGCAGCGTAGCATTGGGTCAGCCCCAGCATTTT

cdr3_length: 14
d_call: NA
clone_size: many
v_call: TRBV28
j_call: TRBJ1-4
cdr3_aa: CASSLYRHNEKLFF
cdr3_nt: TGTGCCAGCAGTTTATACAGACATAATGAAAAACTGTTTTTT

cdr3_length: 16
d_call: NA
clone_size: few
v_call: TRBV7-9
j_call: TRBJ1-2
cdr3_aa: CASSSTVASTNYGYTF
cdr3_nt: TGTGCCAGCAGCTCGACAGTAGCGAGCACTAACTATGGCTACACCTTC

cdr3_length: 13
d_call: NA
clone_size: NA
v_call: TRBV11-2
j_call: TRBJ1-2
cdr3_aa: CASSFPSREGYTF
cdr3_nt: TGTGCCAGCAGCTTTCCTAGCAGGGAGGGCTACACCTTC

cdr3_length: 14
d_call: NA
clone_size: NA
v_call: TRBV25-1
j_call: TRBJ1-2
cdr3_aa: CASSDPDRYYGYTF
cdr3_nt: TGTGCCAGCAGTGACCCCGACAGGTACTATGGCTACACCTTC

cdr3_length: 14
d_call: NA
clone_size: NA
v_call: TRBV4-1
j_call: TRBJ2-6
cdr3_aa: CASSQYSGANVLTF
cdr3_nt: TGCGCCAGCAGCCAGTACTCTGGGGCCAACGTCCTGACTTTC

cdr3_length: 14
d_call: NA
clone_size: NA
v_call: TRBV7-6
j_call: TRBJ1-5
cdr3_aa: CASSPSGAPAPQHF
cdr3_nt: TGTGCCAGCAGCCCATCGGGGGCTCCCGCGCCCCAGCATTTT

cdr3_length: 15
d_call: NA
clone_size: NA
v_call: TRBV5-6
j_call: TRBJ1-2
cdr3_aa: CASSQFYEADYGYTF
cdr3_nt: TGTGCCAGCAGTCAGTTTTACGAGGCTGACTATGGCTACACCTTC

cdr3_length: 16
d_call: TRBD2
clone_size: NA
v_call: TRBV7-9
j_call: TRBJ2-1
cdr3_aa: CASSLPGLAGRNEQFF
cdr3_nt: TGTGCCAGCAGTCTACCCGGACTAGCGGGGCGCAATGAGCAGTTCTTC

cdr3_length: 15
d_call: TRBD1
clone_size: NA
v_call: TRBV7-9
j_call: TRBJ1-4
cdr3_aa: CASSSMISGGEKLFF
cdr3_nt: TGTGCCAGCAGCTCCATGATATCAGGGGGTGAAAAACTGTTTTTT

cdr3_length: 16
d_call: TRBD1
clone_size: NA
v_call: TRBV9
j_call: TRBJ1-2
cdr3_aa: CASSVGISDRASGYTF
cdr3_nt: TGTGCCAGCAGCGTAGGGATCTCTGACAGGGCCTCAGGCTACACCTTC

cdr3_length: 14
d_call: TRBD1
clone_size: once
v_call: TRBV11-3
j_call: TRBJ2-7
cdr3_aa: CASSPHPTGGEQYF
cdr3_nt: TGTGCCAGCAGCCCCCATCCTACAGGGGGCGAGCAGTACTTC

cdr3_length: 14
d_call: TRBD2
clone_size: few
v_call: TRBV7-9
j_call: TRBJ2-5
cdr3_aa: CASRRPGLEETQYF
cdr3_nt: TGTGCCAGCAGACGTCCGGGACTAGAGGAGACCCAGTACTTC

cdr3_length: 15
d_call: NA
clone_size: NA
v_call: TRBV4-1
j_call: TRBJ2-7
cdr3_aa: CASRVLVGERYGQYF
cdr3_nt: TGCGCCAGCAGGGTCCTCGTTGGCGAGCGCTACGGGCAGTACTTC

cdr3_length: 14
d_call: NA
clone_size: NA
v_call: TRBV27
j_call: TRBJ2-7
cdr3_aa: CASSLLDRTYEQYF
cdr3_nt: TGTGCCAGCAGCTTATTGGATCGCACCTACGAGCAGTACTTC

cdr3_length: 12
d_call: NA
clone_size: many
v_call: TRBV19
j_call: TRBJ1-1
cdr3_aa: CASSMAGVEAFF
cdr3_nt: TGTGCCAGTAGTATGGCAGGAGTTGAAGCTTTCTTT

cdr3_length: 15
d_call: TRBD1
clone_size: NA
v_call: TRBV29-1
j_call: TRBJ2-7
cdr3_aa: CSVELLGQLSYEQYF
cdr3_nt: TGCAGCGTTGAATTACTGGGACAGCTCTCCTACGAGCAGTACTTC

cdr3_length: 12
d_call: NA
clone_size: NA
v_call: TRBV5-1
j_call: TRBJ1-2
cdr3_aa: CASSSDSPGYTF
cdr3_nt: TGCGCCAGCAGCTCAGACTCTCCTGGCTACACCTTC

cdr3_length: 13
d_call: NA
clone_size: few
v_call: TRBV29-1
j_call: TRBJ1-2
cdr3_aa: CSVGNRVGDGYTF
cdr3_nt: TGCAGCGTCGGTAACAGGGTTGGAGATGGCTACACCTTC

cdr3_length: 14
d_call: TRBD1
clone_size: NA
v_call: TRBV6-5
j_call: TRBJ1-2
cdr3_aa: CASSYSQGANGYTF
cdr3_nt: TGTGCCAGCAGTTACTCCCAGGGGGCGAATGGCTACACCTTC